These T cell receptor beta chains were read from a single sample in a study of blood T cell repertoires in COVID-19. Produced via immunoSEQ multiplex PCR; TCRdb's table is partial and in-frame only. There are over 85,000 clones in the sample; around 80% occur only once, and less than 4% lies in the top ten. The sequenced sample consisted of peripheral blood. The receptors originated from a woman of 80 years or more with acute or convalescent COVID-19. Both conserved end residues are trimmed from each CDR3. D genes are given only for firm matches. Clone size appears in some rows only: once, few, many, or a class for an expanded clone.

V gene	J gene	D gene	clone size	CDR3 protein
TRBV5-1	TRBJ2-2	TRBD1	few	ASSLDRVGTGELF
TRBV5-4	TRBJ2-3	TRBD1	-	ASSRDRAGDTQY
TRBV12-3/TRBV12-4	TRBJ1-5	-	few	ASSRGPGQPQH
TRBV4-1	TRBJ2-3	TRBD2	-	ASSQEVGLAGGLGTDTQY
TRBV5-1	TRBJ2-1	-	-	ASSFRGDRSYNEQF
TRBV10-2	TRBJ2-2	TRBD2	-	ASRRVAGNTGELF
TRBV4-1	TRBJ2-2	TRBD1	-	ASSRGTGYTGELF
TRBV5-1	TRBJ2-2	-	-	ASSLAGNTGELF
TRBV6-5	TRBJ1-3	TRBD1	once	ASSLQGSGNTIY
TRBV30	TRBJ1-2	-	-	AWSGVGGKYYGYT
TRBV6-2/TRBV6-3	TRBJ2-2	-	-	ASSYGQSGELF
TRBV5-1	TRBJ1-3	-	-	ASSPGTSGNTIY
TRBV4-1	TRBJ2-3	TRBD2	-	ASSQDLGAGGTTQY
TRBV4-2	TRBJ1-1	-	once	ASSQDLAVKNTEAF
TRBV6-6	TRBJ2-1	-	-	ASNGLAMDEQF
TRBV7-6	TRBJ1-1	-	few	ASSEGMNTEAF
TRBV30	TRBJ1-1	-	few	AWRADSLMNTEAF
TRBV3-1/TRBV3-2	TRBJ2-7	-	-	ASSLQSSYEQY
TRBV4-2	TRBJ1-4	-	-	ASSQDSGTNREKLF
TRBV15	TRBJ2-7	-	-	ATSRDRSRAREQY
TRBV5-1	TRBJ1-3	-	-	ASSLATGSGNTIY
TRBV6-5	TRBJ1-2	-	few	ASNGQVWDYGYT
TRBV19	TRBJ2-1	TRBD2	-	ASSILLAGGEQF
TRBV7-2	TRBJ2-7	-	-	ASSQDRGQQGRYEQY
TRBV4-3	TRBJ2-2	-	-	ASSQDSLGGNTGELF
TRBV25-1	TRBJ1-4	-	few	ATDNEKLF
TRBV5-4	TRBJ2-7	TRBD2	-	ASSLAGGLYEQY
TRBV28	TRBJ2-3	TRBD2	few	ASSWTSVPDTQY
TRBV9	TRBJ2-1	TRBD2	-	ASSWTGGKREGPGFNEQF
TRBV7-3	TRBJ1-6	TRBD1	-	ASSATGVYSPLH
TRBV4-2	TRBJ2-1	TRBD2	-	ASSDGLAGLTEQF
TRBV4-1	TRBJ2-5	TRBD2	-	ASSQAWGAGGPYQETQY
TRBV18	TRBJ2-3	TRBD2	-	ASSPLPSGTKDTQY
TRBV12-2	TRBJ2-1	-	-	ASRPWAGGPNEQF
TRBV5-1	TRBJ2-7	TRBD1	-	ASSLETGGEAGQY
TRBV7-9	TRBJ2-1	TRBD2	-	ASSFGGAAPPYNEQF
TRBV7-6	TRBJ1-1	TRBD1	once	ASSLGTGRGTEAF
TRBV2	TRBJ2-5	TRBD1	-	ASSEDRTQETQY
TRBV4-2	TRBJ1-3	-	-	ASSQDMGRFSGNTIY
TRBV11-1	TRBJ2-7	TRBD1	few	ASSPGQGWLGEQY
TRBV9	TRBJ2-5	TRBD2	-	ASSVELAGGPSLETQY
TRBV4-3	TRBJ1-3	-	-	ASSQDGNPGNTIY
TRBV7-2	TRBJ1-2	-	-	ATARAGGGYT
TRBV6-5	TRBJ1-3	-	few	ASSYGGMGSGNTIY
TRBV2	TRBJ1-5	-	-	ASSEEGIGNQPQH
TRBV18	TRBJ1-6	-	-	ASSATSSSYNSPLH
TRBV27	TRBJ2-3	-	once	ASREGRRLVTHTQY
TRBV3-1/TRBV3-2	TRBJ2-1	TRBD2	-	ASSQAGGSPQF
TRBV27	TRBJ2-3	-	-	ASRFGRGTDTQY
TRBV19	TRBJ2-1	-	-	ASRTTGTVNEQF
TRBV7-8	TRBJ1-4	-	few	ASSPSRTNEKLF
TRBV7-3	TRBJ2-1	-	-	ASSLNGFYYNEQF
TRBV9	TRBJ1-1	-	-	ASSVTGNTEAF